This T cell receptor beta chain stems from a study of cytomegalovirus exposure and HLA in healthy donors. The CDR3 has 15 amino acids. V trimming: 3 bases; J trimming: 0 bases; junction bases outside the gene matches: 3. Germline V gene sequence: CDR1 LNHNV, CDR2 YYDKDF (reference sequence). The PCR employed 60 Vbeta primers together with 13 Jbeta primers. TCRdb's table, derived via immunoSEQ multiplex PCR, lists solely in-frame clones and lacks some. Here the sample table reports about 52,000 clones. This receptor was identified in a woman aged 60-75 years in good health and CMV-seropositive. The V gene is TRBV15, the J gene TRBJ2-3; TRBD2 aligns across 7 bases. The sequenced sample was PBMCs. The DNA of the CDR3 is TGTGCCACCAGCAGCCGGGACTACAGCACAGATACGCAGTATTTT. Amino acids: CATSSRDYSTDTQYF.